Listed here are 6 T cell receptor beta chains from one sample, sequenced in a study of vaccination effects on CD4 cells after COVID-19. Using immunoSEQ multiplex PCR, the repertoire was profiled, and TCRdb retains in-frame clones only, with some absent. The table includes 84,000 or so clones, over 70% detected once. The antigens for these receptors are not known. Using viral peptide pools, the ViraFEST assay grew out antigen-specific CD4+ T cells prior to sequencing. Subsequent to a culture period of 10 to 11 days, CD4+ T cells were isolated. Of the BNT162b2 and mRNA-1273 vaccines, participants received two doses of one or the other. Sequences were derived from CD4+ T cells from PBMCs cultured with HCoV-OC43 spike peptides, sampled after COVID-19 vaccination. Documented subset: HCoV-OC43 spike overlapping peptide pool stimulation. The receptor source for this set is a human donor who received a COVID-19 vaccine.

CDR3 DNA: TGCGCCAGCAGCACGGGAGGATCGACATACTATGGCTACACCTTC. It translates to CASSTGGSTYYGYTF. The chain has TRBV5-1 and TRBJ1-2; unclear D gene. The germline V gene has CDR1 SGHRS and CDR2 YFSETQ. The CDR3 length is 15 residues. Trimming took 4 bases from V and 3 from J, leaving 16 bases between them.

In its sample, this clone was seen a few times. This chain uses TRBV3-1 (or the pseudogene TRBV3-2) with TRBJ2-1; TRBD2 matches at 10 bases. The germline V gene encodes CDR1 LGHDT and CDR2 YNNKEL (reference sequence). The trim removed 8 bases at V and 6 bases at J, leaving 7 bases unmatched. The CDR3 sequence is 14 residues long. For the CDR3, the DNA is TGTGCCAGCGGCTTAGCGGGGGGCCGCAATGAGCAGTTCTTC. Its translation: CASGLAGGRNEQFF.

J is TRBJ2-5 and V is TRBV6-5; D is uncertain. Germline values: CDR1 MNHEY, CDR2 SVGAGI. The CDR3 runs to 11 residues. V lost 6 bases to trimming and J lost 4 bases, with 6 bases between them. The CDR3 protein is CASSIAETQYF. CDR3 nucleotides: TGTGCCAGCAGCATAGCAGAGACCCAGTACTTC.

This clone was seen a few times. The chain joins TRBV7-8 to TRBJ2-7; 10 nucleotides align to TRBD2. The CDR3 spans 15 residues. Germline loops: CDR1 SGHVS, CDR2 FQNEAQ. The junction had 4 bases not matched to a gene; V was cut back by 2 bases and J by 3 bases. The CDR3 bases are TGTGCCAGCAGCTTAACGTGGACTAGCGGCTACGAGCAGTACGTC. Amino acids: CASSLTWTSGYEQYV.

V and J are TRBV7-8 and TRBJ2-7; 7 bases are shared with TRBD1. Germline-derived CDR1 and CDR2 are SGHVS and FQNEAQ. V lost 5 bases to trimming and J lost 5 bases; unmatched junction nucleotides: 18. This CDR3 has 17 amino acids. The CDR3 nucleotides are TGTGCCAGCAGCCCGCCGAGGGTTGGGACAGCAAGGGACGAGCAGTACGTC. It is translated as CASSPPRVGTARDEQYV.

V gene TRBV3-1 (or the pseudogene TRBV3-2) combines with J gene TRBJ1-6, with 7 bases identical to TRBD1. The germline CDR1 and CDR2 sequences are LGHDT and YNNKEL (reference sequence). This CDR3 region has 15 residues. V gave up 0 bases and J gave up 10 bases; unmatched junction bases: 6. CDR3 sequence reads: CASSQEFAGGSPLHF. CDR3 in DNA: TGTGCCAGCAGCCAAGAATTCGCAGGGGGGTCACCCCTCCACTTT.